This T cell receptor beta chain derives from a study of cytomegalovirus exposure and HLA in healthy donors. About this clone itself: Its matching antigen is unknown.

Per germline, CDR1 SNHLY and CDR2 FYNNEI. The germline V and J ends were trimmed by 5 bases and 1 base, with 14 bases remaining between them. The CDR3 consists of 15 residues. The PCR made use of 60 Vbeta and 13 Jbeta primers. Using immunoSEQ multiplex PCR, the repertoire was profiled, and TCRdb retains in-frame clones only, with some absent. The data hold some 140,000 clones, with around 80% observed a single time. Study-level results: According to an earlier analysis, most TCR beta V segments yielded productive rearrangements about 90% or about 30% of the time.

The source is a man aged 30-40 years in good health and CMV-seronegative. Sample: PBMCs. This chain joins TRBV2 and TRBJ1-2, with a weak D call TRBD1 (5 bases). CDR3 in amino acids: CASSTSFRVNYGYTF. DNA of the CDR3: TGTGCCAGCAGTACAAGTTTCAGGGTTAACTATGGCTACACCTTC.